This entry concerns a single T cell receptor (beta chain). The sample is drawn from a study of control samples from healthy donors and cancer patients. The CDR3 totals 16 residues. Germline V gene data show CDR1 as LGHNA and CDR2 as YNFKEQ. Trimming cost V 0 bases and J 0 bases, with 9 bases left between them. Method: immunoSEQ multiplex PCR; TCRdb's copy keeps in-frame clones and lacks some. The sample contains about 61,000 clones, around 91% of which appear only once. The V gene is TRBV4-2, the J gene TRBJ2-1; D not certain. The clonotype was recovered from a man aged 60 to 69 with colorectal cancer. Input material: PBMCs. CDR3: CASSQDEDSSYNEQFF. The CDR3 coding sequence is TGTGCCAGCAGCCAAGATGAGGATAGCTCCTACAATGAGCAGTTCTTC.